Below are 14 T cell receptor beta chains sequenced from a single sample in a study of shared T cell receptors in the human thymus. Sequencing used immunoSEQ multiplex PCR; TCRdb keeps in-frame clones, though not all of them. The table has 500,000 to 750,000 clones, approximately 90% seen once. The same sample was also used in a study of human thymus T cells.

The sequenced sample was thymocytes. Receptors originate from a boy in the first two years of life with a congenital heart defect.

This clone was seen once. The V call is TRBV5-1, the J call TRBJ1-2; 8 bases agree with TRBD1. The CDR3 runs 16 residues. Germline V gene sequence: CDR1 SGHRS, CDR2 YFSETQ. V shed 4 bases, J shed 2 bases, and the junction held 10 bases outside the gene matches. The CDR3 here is CASSMDREGVNYGYTF. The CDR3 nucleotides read TGCGCCAGCAGCATGGACAGGGAAGGGGTAAACTATGGCTACACCTTC.

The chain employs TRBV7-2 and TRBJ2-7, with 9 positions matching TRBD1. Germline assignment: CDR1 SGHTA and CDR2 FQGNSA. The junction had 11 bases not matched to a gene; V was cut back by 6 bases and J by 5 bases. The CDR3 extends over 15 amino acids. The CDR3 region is CASRSNTDRGHEQYF. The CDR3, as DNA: TGTGCCAGCAGGAGCAACACGGACAGGGGCCACGAGCAGTACTTC.

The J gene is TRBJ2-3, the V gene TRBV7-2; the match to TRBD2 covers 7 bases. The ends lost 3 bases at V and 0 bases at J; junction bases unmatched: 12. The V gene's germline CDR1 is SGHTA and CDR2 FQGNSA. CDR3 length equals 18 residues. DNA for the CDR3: TGTGCCAGCAGCTTCCATGGACTAGAGGGAGCTAGCACAGATACGCAGTATTTT. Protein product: CASSFHGLEGASTDTQYF.

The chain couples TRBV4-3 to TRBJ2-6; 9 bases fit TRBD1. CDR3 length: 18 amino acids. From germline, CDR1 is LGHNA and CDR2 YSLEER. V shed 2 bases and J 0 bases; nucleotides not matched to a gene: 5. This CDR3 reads CASSQRTGAHSGANVLTF. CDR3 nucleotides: TGCGCCAGCAGCCAACGGACAGGGGCCCACTCTGGGGCCAACGTCCTGACTTTC.

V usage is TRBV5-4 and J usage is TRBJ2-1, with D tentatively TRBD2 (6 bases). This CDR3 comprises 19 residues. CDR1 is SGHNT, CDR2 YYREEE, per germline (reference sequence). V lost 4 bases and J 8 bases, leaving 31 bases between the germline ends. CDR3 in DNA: TGTGCCAGCAGCCTTGGTCCTAGCGTTGGCTTGGTTGTCGACGATGAGCAGTTCTTC. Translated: CASSLGPSVGLVVDDEQFF.

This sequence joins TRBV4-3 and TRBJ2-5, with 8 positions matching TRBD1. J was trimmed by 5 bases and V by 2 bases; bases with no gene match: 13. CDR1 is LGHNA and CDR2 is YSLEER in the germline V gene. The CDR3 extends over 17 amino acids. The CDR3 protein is CASSQTLLDRGVETQYF. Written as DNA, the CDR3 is TGCGCCAGCAGCCAAACTCTCCTCGACAGGGGCGTGGAGACCCAGTACTTC.

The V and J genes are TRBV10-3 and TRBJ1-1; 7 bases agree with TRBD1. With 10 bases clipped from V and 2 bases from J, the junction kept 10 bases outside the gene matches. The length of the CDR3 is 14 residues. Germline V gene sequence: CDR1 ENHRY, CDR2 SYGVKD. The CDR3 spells CATLQDRDNTEAFF. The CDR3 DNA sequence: TGTGCCACCCTTCAAGACAGGGACAACACTGAAGCTTTCTTT.

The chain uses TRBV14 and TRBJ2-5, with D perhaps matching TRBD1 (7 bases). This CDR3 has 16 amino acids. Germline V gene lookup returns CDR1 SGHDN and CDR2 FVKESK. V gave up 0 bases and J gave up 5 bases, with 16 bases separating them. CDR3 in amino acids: CASSQETGAREETQYF. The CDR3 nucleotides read TGTGCCAGCAGCCAAGAAACAGGGGCTCGGGAGGAGACCCAGTACTTC.

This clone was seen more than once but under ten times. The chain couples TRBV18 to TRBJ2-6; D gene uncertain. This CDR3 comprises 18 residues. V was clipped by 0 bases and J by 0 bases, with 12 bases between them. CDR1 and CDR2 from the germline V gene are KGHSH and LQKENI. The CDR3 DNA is TGTGCCAGCTCACCACCGGCCCAGGAAAACTCTGGGGCCAACGTCCTGACTTTC. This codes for CASSPPAQENSGANVLTF.

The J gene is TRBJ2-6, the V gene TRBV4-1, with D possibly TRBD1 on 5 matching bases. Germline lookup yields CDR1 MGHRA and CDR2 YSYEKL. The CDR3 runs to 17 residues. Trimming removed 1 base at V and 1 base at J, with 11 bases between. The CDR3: CASSQVSGRSGANVLTF. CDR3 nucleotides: TGCGCCAGCAGCCAAGTGTCAGGGCGGTCTGGGGCCAACGTCCTGACTTTC.

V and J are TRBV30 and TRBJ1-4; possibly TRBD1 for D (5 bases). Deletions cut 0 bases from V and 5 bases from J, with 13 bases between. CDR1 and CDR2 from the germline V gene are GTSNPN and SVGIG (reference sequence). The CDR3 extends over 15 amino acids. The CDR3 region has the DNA TGTGCCTGGAGTGTACCTAATAGGACAAATGAAAAACTGTTTTTT. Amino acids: CAWSVPNRTNEKLFF.

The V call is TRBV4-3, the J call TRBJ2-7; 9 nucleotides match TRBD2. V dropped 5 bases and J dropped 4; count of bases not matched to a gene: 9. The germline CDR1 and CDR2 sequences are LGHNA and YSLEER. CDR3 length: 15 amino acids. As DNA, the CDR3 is TGCGCCAGCAGCGCTAGACTAGCGGTACTATACGAGCAGTACTTC. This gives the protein CASSARLAVLYEQYF.

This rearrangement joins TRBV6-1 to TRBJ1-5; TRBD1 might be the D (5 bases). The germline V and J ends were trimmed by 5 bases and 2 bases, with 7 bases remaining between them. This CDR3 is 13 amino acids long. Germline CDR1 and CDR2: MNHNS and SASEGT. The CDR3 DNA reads TGTGCCAGCAGTCTGACAGGCAATCAGCCCCAGCATTTT. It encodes CASSLTGNQPQHF.

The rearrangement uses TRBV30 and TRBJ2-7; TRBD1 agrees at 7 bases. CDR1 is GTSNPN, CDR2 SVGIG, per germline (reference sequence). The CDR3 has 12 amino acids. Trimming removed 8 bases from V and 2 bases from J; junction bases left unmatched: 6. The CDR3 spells CAGTQGTYEQYF. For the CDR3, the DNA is TGTGCCGGCACACAGGGGACCTACGAGCAGTACTTC.